One sample yielded the 9 T cell receptor beta chains listed below, sequenced in a study of CXCR3-negative and CXCR3-positive naive CD8 T cells. Study-wide results and caveats: CXCR3-positive naive cells carried more hydrophobic TRB CDR3s than CXCR3-negative ones.

The authors made the TRB cDNA libraries by 5' RACE using UMI labels. Following a re-call of the 5' RACE reads, TCRdb has one entry per CDR3 protein and lacks DNA. In all, the sample yields tens of thousands of distinct CDR3 sequences. No antigens are known for them. Sample: naive CXCR3+ CD8+ T cells from blood. Subset defined: CD45RO-CCR7+CD27+CD95- naive CD8+ T cells expressing CXCR3 (TNR3+). The receptors were gathered from a human donor in good health. Some clones in this sample may be carry-over from other donors' samples.

The rearrangement uses TRBV4-1 and TRBJ2-2. Germline V gene data show CDR1 as MGHRA and CDR2 as YSYEKL. The CDR3 is 12 residues long. The CDR3 region is CASSQMAGELFF.

This clonotype is called medium-sized (0.01 to 0.1%) based on its frequency. The V call is TRBV20-1, the J call TRBJ2-7; the TCRdb call, TRBD1, lacks DNA for checking. Germline CDR1 and CDR2: DFQATT and SNEGSKA (reference sequence). The CDR3 is 14 amino acids. The CDR3 loop is CSARDRAGNYEQYF.

This CDR3 reads CASSVPTGLISANYGYTF. The gene calls are TRBV28 and TRBJ1-2; TCRdb selects TRBD1, and the lack of DNA leaves this call unchecked. The length of the CDR3 is 18 residues. Germline lookup yields CDR1 MDHEN and CDR2 SYDVKM.

V and J are TRBV29-1 and TRBJ2-1; the D call from TCRdb, TRBD2, cannot be confirmed without DNA. Germline V CDR1 and CDR2: SQVTM, ANQGSEA. The CDR3 is 21 residues long. The CDR3 sequence is CSVEGLGGGISGKSSYNEQFF.

The chain has TRBV19 and TRBJ2-1; TCRdb's D gene call, TRBD2, goes unchecked for lack of DNA. Germline CDR1 reads LNHDA; CDR2 reads SQIVND (reference sequence). This CDR3 comprises 15 residues. CDR3 sequence: CASKTLAGGLNEQFF.

CDR3 in amino acids: CASSLWGGDYSNQPQHF. The chain combines TRBV27 with TRBJ1-5; TCRdb's D call of TRBD1 is untestable without DNA. The CDR3 spans 17 residues. CDR1 and CDR2 from the germline V gene are MNHEY and SMNVEV (reference sequence).

This rearrangement joins TRBV7-7 to TRBJ2-2; with no DNA, the TCRdb D assignment of TRBD1 cannot be verified. CDR1 and CDR2 (germline): SSHAT, FNYEAQ (reference sequence). The CDR3 consists of 15 residues. Here the CDR3 reads CASSLDSRTPGELFF.

This rearrangement joins TRBV28 to TRBJ2-5; TCRdb lists TRBD1, though no DNA is available to test this call. The CDR3 contains 16 residues. Germline V gene lookup returns CDR1 MDHEN and CDR2 SYDVKM. The CDR3 sequence is CASSPLTGEFQETQYF. Based on the CDR3 plus reference TRBV28 and TRBJ2-5, the full variable domain is DVKVTQSSRYLVKRTGEKVFLECVQDMDHENMFWYRQDPGLGLRLIYFSYDVKMKEKGDIPEGYSVSREKKERFSLILESASTNQTSMYLCASSPLTGEFQETQYFGPGTRLLVL.

The chain joins TRBV11-3 to TRBJ2-3; with no DNA, the TCRdb D assignment of TRBD1 cannot be verified. The CDR3 length is 17 residues. Germline CDR1 reads SGHNT; CDR2 reads YENEEA. This CDR3 is CASSSLRTGGTADTQYF.